This T cell receptor (beta chain) was documented in a study of blood T cell repertoires in COVID-19. Study summary: Samples came from the United States, Italy and Spain, spanning acute and convalescent COVID-19. Nucleic acid was either cDNA or gDNA, and it came from T cells, B-cell-depleted T cells, or PBMCs.

Sequenced by immunoSEQ multiplex PCR; TCRdb stores in-frame clones only, minus some. This table has around 79,000 clones, roughly nine tenths appearing once. Trimming took off 4 bases at V and 8 bases at J, with 16 bases between the two ends. The V gene's germline CDR1 is SGDLS and CDR2 YYNGEE. The CDR3 extends over 14 amino acids. This chain uses TRBV9 with TRBJ1-5; D remains ambiguous. The sample consisted of peripheral blood. The receptor comes from a human donor in a cohort sampled during active COVID-19. CDR3 bases: TGTGCCAGCAGCCGATCCGGGGTCGGGGAGCCCCAGCATTTT. Protein sequence: CASSRSGVGEPQHF. Combining the CDR3 with reference TRBV9 and TRBJ1-5 gives the whole variable domain DSGVTQTPKHLITATGQRVTLRCSPRSGDLSVYWYQQSLDQGLQFLIQYYNGEERAKGNILERFSAQQFPDLHSELNLSSLELGDSALYFCASSRSGVGEPQHFGDGTRLSIL.